The 5 T cell receptor beta chains listed next were all sequenced from one sample in a study of tumor and adjacent non-tumor tissue in lung cancer. Three rounds of nested PCR, following a modified ARM-PCR protocol, produced the TCRbeta library. MiXCR, run by TCRdb on the multiplex PCR reads, gives a single entry per CDR3 protein. The sample holds 60,000 to 100,000 distinct CDR3 sequences, over 60% seen once. The template was RNA from unsorted bulk tissue. The normal lung tissue was taken more than 3 cm from the tumor edge. The specimen was distant non-tumor lung tissue. The receptors derive from a man aged 70 or older with non-small cell lung cancer.

Note on this clonotype: An end of the junction differs from the germline gene, which may be a read error. This sequence joins TRBV6-2 or TRBV6-3 and TRBJ2-2; a weak D match, TRBD2 (5 bases). Germline loops: CDR1 MNHEY, CDR2 SVGEGT. The length of the CDR3 is 16 residues. The CDR3 is CASTPSTAINTGELFF. The CDR3 DNA follows: TGTGCCAGCACCCCATCAACAGCGATCAACACCGGGGAGCTATTTTTT.

Worth noting for this clonotype: One end of the junction fails to match germline, which may point to a read error. The rearrangement links TRBV20-1 to TRBJ1-1, with D hard to call. CDR3 length: 16 residues. Germline V gene data show CDR1 as DFQATT and CDR2 as SNEGSKA (reference sequence). CDR3 DNA sequence: TGCAGTGCTAGAGACAATGGGCCCTGGACGAACTCTGAAGCTTTCTTT. Translating it yields CSARDNGPWTNSEAFF.

This clonotype was counted ten times or more. The chain employs TRBV5-1 and TRBJ1-1; no clear D gene. Trimming took 2 bases from V and 6 from J, leaving 14 bases between them. The CDR3 has 14 amino acids. CDR1 SGHRS and CDR2 YFSETQ come from the germline V gene. The CDR3 sequence is CASSFFGVGAEAFF. The CDR3 DNA reads as TGCGCCAGCAGCTTTTTTGGGGTCGGGGCTGAAGCTTTCTTT.

Note on this clonotype: The junction differs from germline at one of its ends, possibly a read error. V usage is TRBV13 and J usage is TRBJ1-1; the D is unclear. In germline, CDR1 is PRHDT, CDR2 FYEKMQ (reference sequence). This CDR3 contains 15 residues. The CDR3 spells CARSPGSGSNTEALF. CDR3 nucleotide sequence: TGTGCCAGGAGCCCTGGCTCAGGTTCGAACACTGAAGCTCTCTTT.

On this clonotype itself: The junction shows a germline mismatch at one end, possibly a read error. The rearrangement uses TRBV6-1 and TRBJ2-7; TRBD2 aligns across 8 bases. From germline, CDR1 is MNHNS and CDR2 SASEGT. This CDR3 contains 16 residues. CDR3 protein: CTSSPPNGRALYEQYF. CDR3 bases: TGTACCAGCAGTCCACCTAACGGGAGGGCCTTATACGAGCAGTACTTC.